This T cell receptor beta chain came from a study of T cell repertoires in cytomegalovirus infection. CDR1 is MNHEY and CDR2 is SMNVEV in the germline V gene (reference sequence). The length of the CDR3 is 14 residues. Unmatched junction bases numbered 7, after V lost 6 bases and J lost 5 bases. The study's findings and limits: Summed frequency of public TCR beta families distinguished CMV carriers with the relevant HLA.

This clonotype was counted only a few times. As yet, its antigen is unknown. A single record per CDR3 protein comes from TCRdb applying MiXCR to the reads. The data hold just over 450,000 distinct CDR3 sequences, with 42% observed a single time. The sequencing used cultured PBMCs, collected from culture after CMV antigen stimulation. The rearrangement joins TRBV27 to TRBJ2-5, with 9 positions matching TRBD2. The source of this sequence is a human donor in good health (CMV status not recorded). Some clones in this sample may be carry-over from other donors' samples. CDR3 in amino acids: CASSRGGGYETQYF. The CDR3 nucleotides are TGTGCCAGCAGCCGCGGGGGGGGCTACGAGACCCAGTACTTC.